This TCR beta chain was retrieved from a study of cytotoxic CD8 clonotypes in ibrutinib-treated CLL. V gave up 1 base and J gave up 0 bases, with 10 bases separating them. The CDR3 is 14 residues long. The germline V gene has CDR1 SQVTM and CDR2 ANQGSEA. TCRdb's copy holds only in-frame clones and misses some; the assay was immunoSEQ multiplex PCR. The sample holds 25,000 to 30,000 clones, approximately 62% seen once. The TCR was taken from a human donor with chronic lymphocytic leukemia. V usage is TRBV29-1 and J usage is TRBJ2-7; tentative D call: TRBD2 (6 bases). The sample was PBMCs, taken before ibrutinib treatment. Here the CDR3 DNA reads TGCAGCGTTGAAGGAAGCGGGTCCTCCTACGAGCAGTACTTC. It specifies CSVEGSGSSYEQYF.